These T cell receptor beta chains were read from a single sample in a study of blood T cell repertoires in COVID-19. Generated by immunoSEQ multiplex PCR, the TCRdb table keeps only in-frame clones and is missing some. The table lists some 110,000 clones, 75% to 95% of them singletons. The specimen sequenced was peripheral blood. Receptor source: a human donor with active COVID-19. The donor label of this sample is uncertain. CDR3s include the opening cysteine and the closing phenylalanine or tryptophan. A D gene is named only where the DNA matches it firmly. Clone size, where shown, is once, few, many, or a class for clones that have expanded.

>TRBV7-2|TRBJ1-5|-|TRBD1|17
TGTGCCAGCAGCTTAGTGGGACAGGGGGCGAGCAATCAGCCCCAGCATTTT
CASSLVGQGASNQPQHF
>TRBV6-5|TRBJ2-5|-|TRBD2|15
TGTGCCAGCAAGACTCTAGCGGGGAGGCAAGAGACCCAGTACTTC
CASKTLAGRQETQYF
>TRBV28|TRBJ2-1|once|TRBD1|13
TGTGCCAGCAGTTTCAGTGGCAGGACAGGGCAGTTCTTC
CASSFSGRTGQFF
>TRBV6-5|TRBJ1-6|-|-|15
TGTGCCAGCAGTTCTGGGGGCCGGTTGTATTCACCCCTCCACTTT
CASSSGGRLYSPLHF
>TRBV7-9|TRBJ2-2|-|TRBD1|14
TGTGCCACCAGGACAGGGGGCGGCACCGGGGAGCTGTTTTTT
CATRTGGGTGELFF
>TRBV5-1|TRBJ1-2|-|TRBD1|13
TGCGCCAGCAGCTTCGAGGGGGCCGATGGCTACACCTTC
CASSFEGADGYTF
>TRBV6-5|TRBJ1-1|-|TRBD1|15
TGTGCCAGCAGTCCGGGACAGCCCATGAACACTGAAGCTTTCTTT
CASSPGQPMNTEAFF
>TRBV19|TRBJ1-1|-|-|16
TGTGCCAGTAGTTCTCCCGGGAGAGGGTACGGCACTGAAGCTTTCTTT
CASSSPGRGYGTEAFF
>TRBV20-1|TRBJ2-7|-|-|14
TGCAGTGCTAGTCGCGGGGGCCGTACCTACGAGCAGTACTTC
CSASRGGRTYEQYF
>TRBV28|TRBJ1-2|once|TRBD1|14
TGTGCCAGCAGCCTCGACAGGGTAGGCTATGGCTACACCTTC
CASSLDRVGYGYTF
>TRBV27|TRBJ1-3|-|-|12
TGTGCCAGCAGGACAGCCGGAAACACCATATATTTT
CASRTAGNTIYF
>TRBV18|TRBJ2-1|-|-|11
TGTGCCAGCTCTCGGGACAATGAGCAGTTCTTC
CASSRDNEQFF
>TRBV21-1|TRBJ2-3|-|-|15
TGTGCCAGCAGCAAAGCGCGAGTTGGCGGCGATACGCAGTATTTT
CASSKARVGGDTQYF
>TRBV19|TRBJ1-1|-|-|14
TGTGCCAGCCGAATTGGGAGGATGAACACTGAAGCTTTCTTT
CASRIGRMNTEAFF
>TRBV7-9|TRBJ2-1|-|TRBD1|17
TGTGCCAGCAGCCCTGACAGGGGACCTGCGGGCTACAATGAGCAGTTCTTC
CASSPDRGPAGYNEQFF
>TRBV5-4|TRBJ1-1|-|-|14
TGTGCCAGCAGTGGGAGGGCAGCGAACACTGAAGCTTTCTTT
CASSGRAANTEAFF
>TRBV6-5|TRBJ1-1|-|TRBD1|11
TGTGCCAGCAGCCGACAGGGGGTTGCTTTCTTT
CASSRQGVAFF
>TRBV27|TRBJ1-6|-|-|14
TGTGCCAGCAGGGCGGGACGGGATAATTCACCCCTCCACTTT
CASRAGRDNSPLHF
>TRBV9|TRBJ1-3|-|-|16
TGTGCCAGCAGCGTCGGCCCCGGGAGCTCTGGAAACACCATATATTTT
CASSVGPGSSGNTIYF
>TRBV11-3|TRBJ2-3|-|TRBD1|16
TGTGCCAGCAGCTTAAGACAGGGGGGAGGCACAGATACGCAGTATTTT
CASSLRQGGGTDTQYF
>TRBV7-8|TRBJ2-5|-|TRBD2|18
TGTGCCAGCAGCTTAGCATCCCTGCTAGCGGGTGATCAAGAGACCCAGTACTTC
CASSLASLLAGDQETQYF
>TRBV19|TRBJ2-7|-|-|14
TGTGCCAGTAGTATAAGGGGCAGGGCCTACGAGCAGTACTTC
CASSIRGRAYEQYF
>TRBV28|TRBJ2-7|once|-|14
TGTGCCAGCAGTTTTAGGCCAGGTCCATACGAGCAGTACTTC
CASSFRPGPYEQYF
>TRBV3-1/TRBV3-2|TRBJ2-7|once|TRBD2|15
TGTGCCAGCAGCCAGGGACTAGCATCCCTCTACGAGCAGTACTTC
CASSQGLASLYEQYF
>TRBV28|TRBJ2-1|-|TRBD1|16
TGTGCCAGCAGTTCCTCACAGGGGGCGGGATACAATGAGCAGTTCTTC
CASSSSQGAGYNEQFF
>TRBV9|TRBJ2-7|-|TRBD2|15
TGTGCCAGCAGCGGCGGACTAGCGGGGGTCGGGGAGCAGTACTTC
CASSGGLAGVGEQYF
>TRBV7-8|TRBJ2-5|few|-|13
TGTGCCAGCAGCCTGGGGGGACAGTTGACCCAGTACTTC
CASSLGGQLTQYF
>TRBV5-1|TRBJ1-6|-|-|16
TGCGCCAGCAGCTTGGCGTCGGGGTCCTATAATTCACCCCTCCACTTT
CASSLASGSYNSPLHF
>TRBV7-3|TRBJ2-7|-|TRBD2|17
TGTGCCAGCAGCCTTACGACTAGCTTTCAGAGCTCCTACGAGCAGTACTTC
CASSLTTSFQSSYEQYF
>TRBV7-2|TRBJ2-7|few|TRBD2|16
TGTGCCAGCAGCTTAGTCCGCGGGGGAGGCTCCCTCGAGCAGTACTTC
CASSLVRGGGSLEQYF
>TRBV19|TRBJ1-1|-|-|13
TGTGCCAGTAGTATTTCAGGGATGTCTGAAGCTTTCTTT
CASSISGMSEAFF
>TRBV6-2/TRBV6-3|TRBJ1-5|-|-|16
TGTGCCAGCAGTTCTCTCATCCAGGGCAGCAATCAGCCCCAGCATTTT
CASSSLIQGSNQPQHF
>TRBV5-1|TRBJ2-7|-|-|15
TGCGCCAGCAGCTTAAACTATAACCTCGACTACGAGCAGTACTTC
CASSLNYNLDYEQYF
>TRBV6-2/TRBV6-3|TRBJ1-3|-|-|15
TGTGCCAGCAACCCCGACAGTCACTCTGGAAACACCATATATTTT
CASNPDSHSGNTIYF
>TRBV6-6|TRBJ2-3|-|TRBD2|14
TGTGCCAGCAGTCGGACTAGTTCCACAGATACGCAGTATTTT
CASSRTSSTDTQYF
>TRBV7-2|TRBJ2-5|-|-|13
TGTGCCAGCAGCTTAAACAGGCAAGAGACCCAGTACTTC
CASSLNRQETQYF
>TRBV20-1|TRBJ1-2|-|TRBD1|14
TGCAGTGCTAGTATTTTGCAGGGGGGAGGTGGCTACACCTTC
CSASILQGGGGYTF